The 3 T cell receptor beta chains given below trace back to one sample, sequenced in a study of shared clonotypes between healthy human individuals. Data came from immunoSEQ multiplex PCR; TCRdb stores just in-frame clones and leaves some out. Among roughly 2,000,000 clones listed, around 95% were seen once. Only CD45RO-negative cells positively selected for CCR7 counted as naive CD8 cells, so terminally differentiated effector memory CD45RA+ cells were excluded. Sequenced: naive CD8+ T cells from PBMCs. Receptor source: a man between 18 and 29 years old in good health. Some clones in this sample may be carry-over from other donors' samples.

The CDR3 DNA sequence: TGCAGCGCCGAGGGGGCGCCCCGAGGGGTTAACGACTATGGCTACACCTTC. This gives the protein CSAEGAPRGVNDYGYTF. The chain couples TRBV29-1 to TRBJ1-2; TRBD1 agrees at 7 bases. Germline V CDR1 and CDR2: SQVTM, ANQGSEA. This CDR3 is 17 amino acids long. Trimming removed 7 bases from V and 3 bases from J; junction bases left unmatched: 20.

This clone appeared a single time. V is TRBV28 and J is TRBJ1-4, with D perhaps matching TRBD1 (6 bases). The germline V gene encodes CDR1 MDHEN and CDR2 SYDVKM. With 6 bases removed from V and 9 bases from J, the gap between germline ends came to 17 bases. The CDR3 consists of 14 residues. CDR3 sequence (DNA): TGTGCCAGCAGCCCGGGACCCCAGGGGAAAAAACTGTTTTTT. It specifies CASSPGPQGKKLFF.

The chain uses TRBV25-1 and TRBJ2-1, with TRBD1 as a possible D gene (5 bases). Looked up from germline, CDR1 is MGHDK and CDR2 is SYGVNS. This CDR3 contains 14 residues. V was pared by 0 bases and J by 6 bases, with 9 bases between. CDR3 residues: CASSEYGAINEQFF. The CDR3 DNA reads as TGTGCCAGCAGTGAATATGGGGCGATCAATGAGCAGTTCTTC. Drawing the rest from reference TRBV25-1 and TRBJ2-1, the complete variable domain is EADIYQTPRYLVIGTGKKITLECSQTMGHDKMYWYQQDPGMELHLIHYSYGVNSTEKGDLSSESTVSRIRTEHFPLTLESARPSHTSQYLCASSEYGAINEQFFGPGTRLTVL.